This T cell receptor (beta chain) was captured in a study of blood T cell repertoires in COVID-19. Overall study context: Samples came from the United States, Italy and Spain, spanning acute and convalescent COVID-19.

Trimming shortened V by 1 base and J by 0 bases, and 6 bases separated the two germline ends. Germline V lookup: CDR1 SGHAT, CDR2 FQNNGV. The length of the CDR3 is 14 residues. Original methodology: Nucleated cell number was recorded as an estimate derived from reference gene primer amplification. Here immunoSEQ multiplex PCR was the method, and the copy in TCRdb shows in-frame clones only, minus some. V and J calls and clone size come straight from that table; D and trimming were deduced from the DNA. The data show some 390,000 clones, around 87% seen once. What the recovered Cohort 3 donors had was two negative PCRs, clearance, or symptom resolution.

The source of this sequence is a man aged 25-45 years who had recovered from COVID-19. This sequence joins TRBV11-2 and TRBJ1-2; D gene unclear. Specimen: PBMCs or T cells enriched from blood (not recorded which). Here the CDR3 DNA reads TGTGCCAGCAGCTTAGTTCCAGCTAACTATGGCTACACCTTC. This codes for CASSLVPANYGYTF. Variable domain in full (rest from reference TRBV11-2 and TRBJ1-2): EAGVAQSPRYKIIEKRQSVAFWCNPISGHATLYWYQQILGQGPKLLIQFQNNGVVDDSQLPKDRFSAERLKGVDSTLKIQPAKLEDSAVYLCASSLVPANYGYTFGSGTRLTVV.